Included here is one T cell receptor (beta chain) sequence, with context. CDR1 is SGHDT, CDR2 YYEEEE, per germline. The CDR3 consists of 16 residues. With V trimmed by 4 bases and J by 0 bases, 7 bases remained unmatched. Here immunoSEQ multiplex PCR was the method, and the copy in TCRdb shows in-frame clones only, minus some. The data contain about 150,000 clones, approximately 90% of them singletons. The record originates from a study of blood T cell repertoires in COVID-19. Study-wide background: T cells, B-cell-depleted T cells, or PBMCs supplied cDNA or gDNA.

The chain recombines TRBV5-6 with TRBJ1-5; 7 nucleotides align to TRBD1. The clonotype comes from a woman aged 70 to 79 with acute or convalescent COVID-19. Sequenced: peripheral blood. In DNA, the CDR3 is TGTGCCAGCAGCCGACAGGGCTGGGATAGCAATCAGCCCCAGCATTTT. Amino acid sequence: CASSRQGWDSNQPQHF.